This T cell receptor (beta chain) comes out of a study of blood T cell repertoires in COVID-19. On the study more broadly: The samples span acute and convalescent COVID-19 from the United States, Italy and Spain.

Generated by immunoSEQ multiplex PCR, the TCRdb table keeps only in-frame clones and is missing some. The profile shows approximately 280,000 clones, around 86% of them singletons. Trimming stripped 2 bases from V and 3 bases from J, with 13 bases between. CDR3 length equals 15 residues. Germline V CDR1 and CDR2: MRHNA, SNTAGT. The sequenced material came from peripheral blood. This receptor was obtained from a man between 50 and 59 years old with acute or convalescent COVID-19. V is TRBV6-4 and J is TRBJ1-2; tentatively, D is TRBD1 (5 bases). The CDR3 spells CASSDGQGNYYGYTF. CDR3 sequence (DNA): TGTGCCAGCAGTGACGGTCAGGGAAATTACTATGGCTACACCTTC.